This T cell receptor (beta chain) was profiled in a study of siplizumab effects on memory and regulatory T cells. The CDR3 consists of 14 residues. CDR1 is SNHLY and CDR2 is FYNNEI in the germline V gene. The V segment lost 10 bases and the J segment 9 bases; nucleotides outside the gene matches: 10. Study results and caveats: Of the alloreactive clones, only a minor fraction mapped to unstimulated subsets. Significantly reduced by siplizumab was the cumulative frequency of alloreactive sequences, namely those traceable to unstimulated CD4+ memory cells. An assignable naive or memory phenotype was lacking in roughly 75-95% of proliferating CD4+ or CD8+ clones. Versus less than 35% in controls, the mappable alloreactive CD4+ clones averaged about 69% Treg-derived with siplizumab.

TCRdb keeps only in-frame clones here, not all; method: immunoSEQ multiplex PCR. This table has tens of thousands of clones, roughly 87% appearing once. As to this clone: As yet, its antigen is unknown.

V and J are TRBV2 and TRBJ2-1; 12 bases match TRBD2. Material for sequencing was naive CD8+ T cells sorted from blood. This clonotype was obtained from a human donor in good health. CDR3: CATLAGGPNGEQFF. The CDR3 nucleotides read TGTGCCACCCTAGCGGGAGGGCCTAACGGTGAGCAGTTCTTC.